This TCR beta chain was recorded in a study of T cells in Graves' hyperthyroidism and ophthalmopathy. The CDR3 length is 13 residues. Deletions cut 2 bases from V and 5 bases from J, with 9 bases between. The sample holds many counts of this clonotype. RNA transcripts provided the source from which TCR beta CDR3 regions were amplified. Using the HTBI primer set, a first-round RT-PCR was run on the TCR CDR3. TCRdb ran MiXCR on the multiplex PCR reads and lists one entry per CDR3 protein. The top ten clones hold roughly 13% of a sample with fewer than 650,000 distinct CDR3 sequences, approximately 15% of them seen once. A lack of ophthalmopathy progression within 18 months defined stable Graves' hyperthyroidism.

This TCR was sampled from a woman aged 40 to 50 with Graves' hyperthyroidism. The rearrangement links TRBV12-3 or TRBV12-4 to TRBJ1-1; tentative D call: TRBD1 (6 bases). The sequenced sample was blood. The chain's CDR3 is CASSLRQATEAFF. DNA of the CDR3: TGTGCCAGCAGTTTAAGACAGGCAACTGAAGCTTTCTTT.